A selection of T cell receptor beta chains follows, all from one sample in a study of T cell responses to AZD1222 COVID-19 vaccine. Generated by immunoSEQ multiplex PCR, the TCRdb table keeps only in-frame clones and is missing some. Among some 130,000 clones, approximately 91% were seen once, and the ten largest hold 1% to 1.4%. The source was peripheral blood, collected 28 days after the second AZD1222 dose. These receptor sequences come from an adult who received the AZD1222 COVID-19 vaccine. Both conserved end residues are part of each CDR3. The D gene is left open where the match is weak. Expanded clones are given a class, and other clones once, few, many or no size at all.

j_gene: TRBJ2-5
d_gene: -
v_gene: TRBV5-4
abundance: once
CDR3aa: CASSLAAQGGTQYF
CDR3nt: TGTGCCAGCAGCTTAGCGGCGCAAGGGGGGACCCAGTACTTC

j_gene: TRBJ1-2
d_gene: TRBD1
v_gene: TRBV9
abundance: -
CDR3aa: CASRKTGEYYGYTF
CDR3nt: TGTGCCAGCAGAAAGACAGGGGAATATTATGGCTACACCTTC

j_gene: TRBJ2-2
d_gene: -
v_gene: TRBV5-1
abundance: -
CDR3aa: CASSLIRTTGELFF
CDR3nt: TGCGCCAGCAGCTTAATAAGGACCACCGGGGAGCTGTTTTTT

j_gene: TRBJ1-1
d_gene: TRBD1
v_gene: TRBV18
abundance: -
CDR3aa: CASSPPRQGRTEAFF
CDR3nt: TGTGCCAGCTCACCACCTCGACAGGGGCGGACTGAAGCTTTCTTT

j_gene: TRBJ2-1
d_gene: -
v_gene: TRBV7-3
abundance: -
CDR3aa: CASSATGSWNNEQFF
CDR3nt: TGTGCCAGCAGCGCAACGGGTAGTTGGAACAATGAGCAGTTCTTC

j_gene: TRBJ2-7
d_gene: -
v_gene: TRBV6-5
abundance: -
CDR3aa: CASSYSQYEQYF
CDR3nt: TGTGCCAGCAGTTACTCACAGTACGAGCAGTACTTC

j_gene: TRBJ1-3
d_gene: -
v_gene: TRBV9
abundance: few
CDR3aa: CASSVRGSGNTIYF
CDR3nt: TGTGCCAGCAGCGTACGGGGCTCTGGAAACACCATATATTTT

j_gene: TRBJ1-1
d_gene: -
v_gene: TRBV19
abundance: -
CDR3aa: CASNSGQPRLNTEAFF
CDR3nt: TGTGCCAGTAATTCAGGACAACCCCGATTGAACACTGAAGCTTTCTTT

j_gene: TRBJ2-3
d_gene: TRBD1
v_gene: TRBV7-9
abundance: once
CDR3aa: CASSYLSLIQGPTDTQYF
CDR3nt: TGTGCCAGCAGCTATCTTAGTTTAATACAGGGGCCCACAGATACGCAGTATTTT

j_gene: TRBJ1-2
d_gene: -
v_gene: TRBV13
abundance: -
CDR3aa: CASSSTQDGNYGYTF
CDR3nt: TGTGCCAGCAGCTCAACCCAGGACGGCAACTATGGCTACACCTTC

j_gene: TRBJ2-3
d_gene: -
v_gene: TRBV9
abundance: -
CDR3aa: CASSVAPGPSTDTQYF
CDR3nt: TGTGCCAGCAGCGTAGCGCCGGGACCCAGCACAGATACGCAGTATTTT